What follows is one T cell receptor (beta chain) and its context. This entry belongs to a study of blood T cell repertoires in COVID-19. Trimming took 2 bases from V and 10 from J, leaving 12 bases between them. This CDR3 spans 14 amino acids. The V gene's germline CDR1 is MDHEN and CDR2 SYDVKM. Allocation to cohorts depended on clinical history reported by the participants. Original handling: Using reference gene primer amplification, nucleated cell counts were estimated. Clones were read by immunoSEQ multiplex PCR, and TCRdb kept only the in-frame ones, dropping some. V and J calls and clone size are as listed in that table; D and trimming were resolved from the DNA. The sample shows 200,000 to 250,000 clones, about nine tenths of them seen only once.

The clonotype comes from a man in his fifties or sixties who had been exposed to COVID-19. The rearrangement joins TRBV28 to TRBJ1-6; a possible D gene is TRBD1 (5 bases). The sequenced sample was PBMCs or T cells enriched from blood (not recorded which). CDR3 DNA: TGTGCCAGCAGTTTAGGGGCGGGAGGGTCACCCCTCCACTTT. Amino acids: CASSLGAGGSPLHF.